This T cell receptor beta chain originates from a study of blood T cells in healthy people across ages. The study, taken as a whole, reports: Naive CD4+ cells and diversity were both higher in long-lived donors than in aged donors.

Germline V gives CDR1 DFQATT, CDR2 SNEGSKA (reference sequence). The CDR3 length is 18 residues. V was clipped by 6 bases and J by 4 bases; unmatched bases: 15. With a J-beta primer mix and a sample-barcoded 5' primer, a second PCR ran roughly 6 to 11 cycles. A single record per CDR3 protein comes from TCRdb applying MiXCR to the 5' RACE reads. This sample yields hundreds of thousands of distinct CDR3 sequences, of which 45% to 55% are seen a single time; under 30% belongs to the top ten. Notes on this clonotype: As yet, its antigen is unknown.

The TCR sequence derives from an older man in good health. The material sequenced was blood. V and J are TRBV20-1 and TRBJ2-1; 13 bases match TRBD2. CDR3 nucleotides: TGCAGTGCGCGAGGACTAGCGGGAGATCCTGGGATATACAATGAGCAGTTCTTC. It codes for CSARGLAGDPGIYNEQFF.